The rows below give T cell receptor beta chains drawn from one sample of a study of control samples from healthy donors and cancer patients. TCRdb's copy holds only in-frame clones and misses some; the assay was immunoSEQ multiplex PCR. Of 95,000 to 110,000 clones in the sample, approximately 90% were seen once. The sample comprised PBMCs. The receptor source for this set is a man in his fifties or sixties with lung cancer. CDR3s include the opening cysteine and the closing phenylalanine or tryptophan. Each record gives: J gene, V gene, CDR3 length, CDR3 protein.

j_gene: TRBJ2-1; v_gene: TRBV11-3; len: 15; CDR3aa: CASSKGTGGTDEQFF
j_gene: TRBJ1-1; v_gene: TRBV9; len: 14; CDR3aa: CASSALGPNTEAFF
j_gene: TRBJ1-2; v_gene: TRBV24-1; len: 11; CDR3aa: CATSDRYGYTF
j_gene: TRBJ2-2; v_gene: TRBV10-2; len: 21; CDR3aa: CASSESIRDRSGAGNTGELFF
j_gene: TRBJ1-6; v_gene: TRBV27; len: 16; CDR3aa: CASSLGTIPYNSPLHF
j_gene: TRBJ1-3; v_gene: TRBV7-6; len: 15; CDR3aa: CASSLAAGVGNTIYF
j_gene: TRBJ1-5; v_gene: TRBV19; len: 15; CDR3aa: CASSIGTGRNQPQHF
j_gene: TRBJ1-3; v_gene: TRBV6-5; len: 13; CDR3aa: CASSYNRGYTIYF
j_gene: TRBJ2-1; v_gene: TRBV11-3; len: 16; CDR3aa: CASSTLTGGDYNEQFF
j_gene: TRBJ2-2; v_gene: TRBV2; len: 14; CDR3aa: CASSGQGAAGELFF
j_gene: TRBJ2-7; v_gene: TRBV27; len: 14; CDR3aa: CASSLSPFSYEQYF
j_gene: TRBJ1-1; v_gene: TRBV2; len: 14; CDR3aa: CASSRDSIATEAFF
j_gene: TRBJ1-1; v_gene: TRBV19; len: 13; CDR3aa: CASSALPNTEAFF
j_gene: TRBJ1-2; v_gene: TRBV4-2; len: 13; CDR3aa: CASSQGGHYGYTF
j_gene: TRBJ1-2; v_gene: TRBV7-9; len: 14; CDR3aa: CASSQGNPLYGYTF
j_gene: TRBJ1-4; v_gene: TRBV5-1; len: 15; CDR3aa: CASSASTGKSEKLFF
j_gene: TRBJ1-4; v_gene: TRBV6-6; len: 14; CDR3aa: CASANRPVGEKLFF
j_gene: TRBJ1-6; v_gene: TRBV5-4; len: 16; CDR3aa: CASSKIQGIYNSPLHF
j_gene: TRBJ1-1; v_gene: TRBV18; len: 13; CDR3aa: CASSRDKNTEAFF
j_gene: TRBJ1-2; v_gene: TRBV5-5; len: 15; CDR3aa: CASSPTDGSNYGYTF
j_gene: TRBJ1-6; v_gene: TRBV19; len: 12; CDR3aa: CASSGRNSPLHF
j_gene: TRBJ1-2; v_gene: TRBV5-1; len: 13; CDR3aa: CASSPTGEYGYTF
j_gene: TRBJ1-4; v_gene: TRBV30; len: 16; CDR3aa: CAWSATAWDRDEKLFF
j_gene: TRBJ1-1; v_gene: TRBV4-1; len: 13; CDR3aa: CASSQEEGAEAFF
j_gene: TRBJ2-6; v_gene: TRBV9; len: 16; CDR3aa: CASSPRTGSGANVLTF
j_gene: TRBJ1-1; v_gene: TRBV7-2; len: 16; CDR3aa: CASSQASGTGGTEAFF
j_gene: TRBJ1-4; v_gene: TRBV5-1; len: 14; CDR3aa: CASSAGGVDEKLFF
j_gene: TRBJ1-3; v_gene: TRBV4-2; len: 18; CDR3aa: CASSQEPGQGISGNTIYF
j_gene: TRBJ1-3; v_gene: TRBV5-1; len: 20; CDR3aa: CASSLSPLGQGGMSGNTIYF
j_gene: TRBJ2-6; v_gene: TRBV12-5; len: 19; CDR3aa: CASGLGRTSGFSGANVLTF
j_gene: TRBJ2-2; v_gene: TRBV5-1; len: 15; CDR3aa: CASSFAGGNTGELFF
j_gene: TRBJ2-5; v_gene: TRBV7-6; len: 15; CDR3aa: CASSASSGVWVTQYF
j_gene: TRBJ1-1; v_gene: TRBV14; len: 13; CDR3aa: CASSLDWNTEAFF
j_gene: TRBJ1-1; v_gene: TRBV3-1/TRBV3-2; len: 13; CDR3aa: CASSQVAGSEAFF
j_gene: TRBJ2-1; v_gene: TRBV3-1/TRBV3-2; len: 14; CDR3aa: CASSPSSGGSEQFF
j_gene: TRBJ1-1; v_gene: TRBV7-2; len: 14; CDR3aa: CASSSTGWSTEAFF
j_gene: TRBJ1-5; v_gene: TRBV20-1; len: 14; CDR3aa: CSASQWGSNQPQHF
j_gene: TRBJ1-2; v_gene: TRBV5-1; len: 14; CDR3aa: CASSRTGESYGYTF
j_gene: TRBJ2-1; v_gene: TRBV7-3; len: 18; CDR3aa: CASSPDLGLAGGPNEQFF
j_gene: TRBJ1-6; v_gene: TRBV5-1; len: 17; CDR3aa: CASSLGRGTEDNSPLHF
j_gene: TRBJ2-5; v_gene: TRBV5-4; len: 14; CDR3aa: CASSSTGGEETQYF
j_gene: TRBJ2-1; v_gene: TRBV5-1; len: 15; CDR3aa: CASSLGTSGGAEQFF
j_gene: TRBJ2-5; v_gene: TRBV7-9; len: 15; CDR3aa: CASSLPMYFQETQYF
j_gene: TRBJ1-1; v_gene: TRBV6-1; len: 13; CDR3aa: CASSETANTEAFF
j_gene: TRBJ2-7; v_gene: TRBV24-1; len: 18; CDR3aa: CATSARGQGLNPSYEQYF
j_gene: TRBJ1-1; v_gene: TRBV6-6; len: 14; CDR3aa: CASRLSTGTSEAFF
j_gene: TRBJ1-2; v_gene: TRBV5-1; len: 15; CDR3aa: CASSSTGLTTYGYTF
j_gene: TRBJ1-1; v_gene: TRBV12-3/TRBV12-4; len: 13; CDR3aa: CASSFRQNTEAFF
j_gene: TRBJ1-5; v_gene: TRBV5-4; len: 16; CDR3aa: CASSILTGPSNQPQHF
j_gene: TRBJ1-5; v_gene: TRBV6-6; len: 13; CDR3aa: CASTLLESQPQHF
j_gene: TRBJ1-1; v_gene: TRBV3-1/TRBV3-2; len: 14; CDR3aa: CASSRVLANTEAFF
j_gene: TRBJ1-2; v_gene: TRBV6-5; len: 16; CDR3aa: CASSYGAAAGFYGYTF
j_gene: TRBJ2-1; v_gene: TRBV7-3; len: 13; CDR3aa: CASSPTGLLYPFF
j_gene: TRBJ2-2; v_gene: TRBV30; len: 13; CDR3aa: CAWSALNTGELFF
j_gene: TRBJ2-3; v_gene: TRBV29-1; len: 15; CDR3aa: CSARDSGRSTDTQYF
j_gene: TRBJ1-5; v_gene: TRBV19; len: 15; CDR3aa: CASSPSGTVNQPQHF
j_gene: TRBJ2-3; v_gene: TRBV20-1; len: 14; CDR3aa: CSASFLGGADTQYF